What follows are 15 T cell receptor beta chains derived from one specimen sequenced in a study of T cells after somatic rescue of genetic block. Profiled with immunoSEQ multiplex PCR; TCRdb holds only in-frame clones, not every one. The sample has roughly 120,000 clones, around 90% seen once; the top ten hold about 1.5%. Sequenced material: peripheral blood mononuclear cells (PBMCs). The receptors here all came from a young woman.

This chain connects TRBV7-2 to TRBJ1-5; 10 positions match TRBD1. This CDR3 spans 19 amino acids. CDR1 is SGHTA, CDR2 FQGNSA, per germline. Trimming removed 4 bases from V and 5 bases from J; junction bases left unmatched: 17. CDR3 amino acids: CASSSLYRQGAEKYQPQHF. The CDR3 DNA is TGTGCCAGCAGCTCCCTATATAGACAGGGGGCGGAGAAGTATCAGCCCCAGCATTTT.

As DNA, the CDR3 is TGTGCCACCAGCAGAGCCGGGGACAGGGGGCGCGGGTACGAGCAGTACTTC. Protein product: CATSRAGDRGRGYEQYF. This rearrangement joins TRBV15 to TRBJ2-7, with 12 bases matching TRBD1. This CDR3 region has 17 residues. V was pared by 1 base and J by 4 bases, with 8 bases of the junction left unmatched. Per germline, CDR1 LNHNV and CDR2 YYDKDF (reference sequence).

The rearrangement links TRBV4-1 to TRBJ2-5; 10 bases align to TRBD2. Germline V gene sequence: CDR1 MGHRA, CDR2 YSYEKL. V lost 2 bases, J lost 5 bases, and 8 bases stayed unmatched. The CDR3 runs to 16 residues. The CDR3 bases are TGCGCCAGCAGCCAATACGGAGCGGGGGGGCGGGAGACCCAGTACTTC. It is translated as CASSQYGAGGRETQYF.

The rearrangement links TRBV7-9 to TRBJ1-4; possibly TRBD1 for D (5 bases). Trimming took 5 bases from V and 3 from J, leaving 10 bases between them. The CDR3 contains 14 residues. Germline lookup yields CDR1 SEHNR and CDR2 FQNEAQ (reference sequence). CDR3 protein: CASSKGPANEKLFF. The DNA for the CDR3 is TGTGCCAGCAGCAAGGGACCCGCTAATGAAAAACTGTTTTTT.

The CDR3 is CASSQDGGLGSYGYTF. CDR3 sequence (DNA): TGCGCCAGCAGCCAAGATGGGGGACTAGGCTCCTATGGCTACACCTTC. V gene TRBV4-1 combines with J gene TRBJ1-2; the D gene is possibly TRBD1 (5 bases). Germline V gene sequence: CDR1 MGHRA, CDR2 YSYEKL. V was clipped by 0 bases and J by 4 bases, with 15 bases between them. CDR3 length equals 16 residues.

CDR3 DNA: TGCGCCAGCAGCATGGGACGGGAGAACACTGAAGCTTTCTTT. This codes for CASSMGRENTEAFF. The chain joins TRBV5-1 to TRBJ1-1; TRBD1 might be the D (5 bases). This CDR3 is built from 14 residues. CDR1 is SGHRS, CDR2 YFSETQ, per germline. Between the trimmed V and J ends, which lost 4 bases and 1 base, there was a span of 11 bases.

This clone has a single count. The J gene is TRBJ1-2, the V gene TRBV10-3, with 9 positions matching TRBD1. The CDR3 loop spans 14 amino acids. V shed 2 bases and J 10 bases; nucleotides not matched to a gene: 8. Germline values: CDR1 ENHRY, CDR2 SYGVKD. The CDR3 nucleotides are TGTGCCATCAGTGAGAACAGGGGGCGAGATGTCTACACCTTC. Protein product: CAISENRGRDVYTF.

J is TRBJ1-2 and V is TRBV19; 10 positions match TRBD1. Germline CDR1 LNHDA, CDR2 SQIVND (reference sequence). Unmatched junction bases numbered 8, after V lost 5 bases and J lost 5 bases. The CDR3 totals 15 residues. This CDR3 reads CASSPGTGELYGYTF. CDR3 in DNA: TGTGCCAGTAGTCCAGGGACAGGGGAACTTTATGGCTACACCTTC.

The chain employs TRBV7-8 and TRBJ2-1; 11 bases map to TRBD2. V shed 5 bases, J shed 7 bases, and the junction held 13 bases outside the gene matches. Germline CDR1 SGHVS, CDR2 FQNEAQ. This CDR3 spans 17 amino acids. The CDR3 is CASSPPSGGRHENEQFF. Here the CDR3 DNA reads TGTGCCAGCAGCCCCCCTAGCGGGGGGCGTCATGAAAATGAGCAGTTCTTC.

The chain combines TRBV4-3 with TRBJ1-3, with D hard to call. Trimming cost V 0 bases and J 4 bases, with 16 bases left between them. This CDR3 contains 17 residues. The germline CDR1 and CDR2 sequences are LGHNA and YSLEER. The CDR3 spells CASSQESRMLSGNTIYF. The CDR3 bases are TGCGCCAGCAGCCAAGAGAGCCGAATGCTTTCCGGAAACACCATATATTTT.

The V gene is TRBV11-3, the J gene TRBJ1-1; TRBD1 is a possible D gene (6 bases). This CDR3 region has 16 residues. Germline CDR1 and CDR2: SGHNT and YENEEA. Trimming took off 3 bases at V and 5 bases at J, with 19 bases between the two ends. CDR3 nucleotide sequence: TGTGCCAGCAGCTTCTCGGGGCAGGGGTTCAGTACTGAAGCTTTCTTT. This encodes CASSFSGQGFSTEAFF.

This rearrangement joins TRBV5-6 to TRBJ2-3; D might be TRBD1 or TRBD2, each matching 5 bases. This CDR3 is built from 17 residues. Germline V CDR1 and CDR2: SGHDT, YYEEEE. V was shortened by 4 bases and J by 0 bases, with 18 bases between the two germline ends. The CDR3 DNA follows: TGTGCCAGCAGCCTCAGGTGGGGGTGGTTGAGCACAGATACGCAGTATTTT. Its protein is CASSLRWGWLSTDTQYF.

CDR3 nucleotide sequence: TGTGCCAGCAGTGAATCGTCCAGCTCCTATAATTCACCCCTCCACTTT. Protein product: CASSESSSSYNSPLHF. The chain has TRBV6-4 and TRBJ1-6; D unclear. This CDR3 contains 16 residues. Trimming cost V 3 bases and J 0 bases, with 9 bases left between them. The germline V gene has CDR1 MRHNA and CDR2 SNTAGT.

The chain links TRBV7-8 to TRBJ1-2, with TRBD1 as a possible D gene (6 bases). In germline, CDR1 is SGHVS, CDR2 FQNEAQ. Trimming left V 5 bases short and J 4 bases short, with 8 bases between. CDR3 length: 12 residues. CDR3 DNA sequence: TGTGCCAGCAGCGAGGACAGCTATGGCTACACCTTC. Residues: CASSEDSYGYTF. Full variable domain (rest looked up from reference TRBV7-8 and TRBJ1-2): GAGVSQSPRYKVAKRGQDVALRCDPISGHVSLFWYQQALGQGPEFLTYFQNEAQLDKSGLPSDRFFAERPEGSVSTLKIQRTQQEDSAVYLCASSEDSYGYTFGSGTRLTVV.

The rearrangement uses TRBV19 and TRBJ1-5; D is unresolved. CDR1 and CDR2 (germline): LNHDA, SQIVND (reference sequence). CDR3 size: 14 residues. Trimming removed 3 bases from V and 5 bases from J, with 11 bases in between. In DNA, the CDR3 is TGTGCCAGTAGTATGGAAAAGACGTATCAGCCCCAGCATTTT. Its protein is CASSMEKTYQPQHF.